Shown below are 20 T cell receptor beta chains from a single sample sequenced in a study of PD-1 blockade in classical Hodgkin lymphoma. There was relapse after autologous stem cell transplantation in every patient, and there was variation in brentuximab vedotin exposure. Repertoires were generated with immunoSEQ multiplex PCR, while TCRdb's copy carries only in-frame clones and drops some. The sample records about 86,000 clones, roughly nine tenths being singletons. The specimen comprised peripheral blood mononuclear cells (PBMCs), sampled before the second cycle of nivolumab. The origin of the receptors is a human donor with classical Hodgkin lymphoma.

The genes are TRBV19 and TRBJ2-7; D is undetermined. Looked up from germline, CDR1 is LNHDA and CDR2 is SQIVND (reference sequence). CDR3 length: 13 amino acids. V lost 8 bases and J 4 bases, leaving 15 bases between the germline ends. The CDR3 sequence: CASSQTSGYEQYF. In nucleotides, the CDR3 is TGTGCCAGTTCGCAGACCAGTGGATACGAGCAGTACTTC.

The V gene is TRBV7-7, the J gene TRBJ2-7; weak D call: TRBD2 (5 bases). This CDR3 spans 11 amino acids. The germline gives CDR1 SSHAT, CDR2 FNYEAQ (reference sequence). The CDR3 DNA reads as TGTGCTAGCAGCTTATTCCCAGCGGCCCCCGTC. Its translation: CASSLFPAAPV.

As DNA, the CDR3 is TGTGCCAGCAGGCCCGGCATGAACACTGAAGCTTTCTTT. The encoded protein is CASRPGMNTEAFF. The V and J genes are TRBV6-5 and TRBJ1-1; no reliable D call. The V end lost 6 bases, the J end lost 0 bases, and 8 bases lay between the germline ends. The CDR3 runs to 13 residues. Germline V gene lookup returns CDR1 MNHEY and CDR2 SVGAGI.

The rearrangement uses TRBV23-1 and TRBJ1-2; 7 bases are shared with TRBD1. TRBV23-1 is treated as an ORF (open reading frame) with a function not yet certain. The V and J ends lost 4 bases and 1 base, in that order; junction bases with no gene match: 15. The CDR3 is 18 residues long. CDR3 bases: TGCGCCAGCAGTCCATCTCCGCCCACGGGACAGAATAACTATGGCTACACCTTC. Residues: CASSPSPPTGQNNYGYTF.

The chain is built from TRBV19 and TRBJ2-1; possible D gene TRBD1, 5 bases. Germline V gene data show CDR1 as LNHDA and CDR2 as SQIVND (reference sequence). The V and J ends lost 5 bases and 3 bases respectively, with 11 bases between them. This CDR3 is built from 14 residues. CDR3 sequence: CASSASQGYNEQFF. The CDR3 DNA reads TGTGCCAGTAGTGCCAGTCAGGGCTACAATGAGCAGTTCTTC.

With respect to this clone: The same CDR3 arises from other DNA sequences in this sample as well. V is TRBV7-8 and J is TRBJ1-5; D gene unclear. The germline V and J ends were trimmed by 1 base and 0 bases, with 10 bases remaining between them. CDR3 length: 16 amino acids. Germline V gives CDR1 SGHVS, CDR2 FQNEAQ. The CDR3 coding sequence is TGTGCCAGCAGCTTAGTGAGGACCGATAGCAATCAGCCCCAGCATTTT. Translating gives CASSLVRTDSNQPQHF.

The chain is built from TRBV18 and TRBJ2-7; 9 bases align to TRBD2. The ends lost 4 bases at V and 2 bases at J; junction bases unmatched: 9. This CDR3 contains 16 residues. Germline-derived CDR1 and CDR2 are KGHSH and LQKENI. CDR3 in DNA: TGTGCCAGCTCACGATCCGGACTAGCGACCCCCTACGAGCAGTACTTC. This gives the protein CASSRSGLATPYEQYF.

The chain has TRBV5-1 and TRBJ2-5, with D possibly being TRBD1 (5 bases). Germline-derived CDR1 and CDR2 are SGHRS and YFSETQ. The CDR3 runs 16 residues. V was shortened by 3 bases and J by 2 bases, with 17 bases between the two germline ends. CDR3 sequence: CASSSKQQVLQETQYF. In DNA, the CDR3 is TGCGCCAGCAGCTCTAAGCAACAGGTTCTGCAAGAGACCCAGTACTTC.

The chain carries TRBV27 and TRBJ1-1; D is unresolved. This CDR3 is 16 amino acids long. From germline, CDR1 is MNHEY and CDR2 SMNVEV (reference sequence). The V and J ends lost 6 bases and 1 base respectively, with 18 bases between them. The CDR3 is CASSSPPWEENTEAFF. The CDR3 DNA follows: TGTGCCAGCAGCTCGCCCCCTTGGGAAGAGAACACTGAAGCTTTCTTT.

This chain links TRBV4-2 with TRBJ1-4; TRBD1 matches 8 bases. Germline V gene lookup returns CDR1 LGHNA and CDR2 YNFKEQ. The CDR3 has 13 amino acids. The V and J ends lost 4 bases and 7 bases, in that order; junction bases with no gene match: 2. Written as DNA, the CDR3 is TGTGCCAGCAGCCCCGACAGGGGTGAAAAACTGTTTTTT. Protein product: CASSPDRGEKLFF.

The chain links TRBV19 to TRBJ2-2, with D perhaps matching TRBD2 (5 bases). The CDR3 consists of 13 residues. Germline V gene data show CDR1 as LNHDA and CDR2 as SQIVND (reference sequence). V dropped 5 bases and J dropped 7 bases, with 11 bases sitting between them. The CDR3 reads CASSFSGGGELFF. The CDR3 DNA reads as TGTGCCAGTAGTTTCTCAGGAGGCGGGGAGCTGTTTTTT.

The rearrangement joins TRBV18 to TRBJ2-1, with 8 bases matching TRBD1. The CDR3 length is 18 residues. The V gene end was trimmed by 8 bases and the J gene end by 9 bases; junction bases not matched to a gene: 24. CDR1 is KGHSH, CDR2 LQKENI, per germline. CDR3 sequence: CASRQQTGAFLAGFEQFF. The CDR3 DNA reads TGTGCCAGCCGGCAGCAGACAGGGGCATTTTTGGCGGGGTTTGAGCAGTTCTTC. The variable domain in full, with the rest retrieved from reference TRBV18 and TRBJ2-1, is NAGVMQNPRHLVRRRGQEARLRCSPMKGHSHVYWYRQLPEEGLKFMVYLQKENIIDESGMPKERFSAEFPKEGPSILRIQQVVRGDSAAYFCASRQQTGAFLAGFEQFFGPGTRLTVL.

CDR3: CASSLAQGSKNIQYF. In DNA, the CDR3 is TGCGCCAGCAGCTTGGCCCAGGGCTCAAAAAACATTCAGTACTTC. The chain links TRBV5-1 to TRBJ2-4; tentative D call: TRBD1 (5 bases). Germline CDR1 and CDR2: SGHRS and YFSETQ. The CDR3 length is 15 residues. Trimming took off 0 bases at V and 4 bases at J, with 11 bases between the two ends.

V usage is TRBV7-2 and J usage is TRBJ1-5, with D perhaps TRBD1 (6 bases). CDR1 SGHTA and CDR2 FQGNSA come from the germline V gene. The CDR3 length is 14 residues. Deletions cut 5 bases from V and 0 bases from J, with 8 bases between. The CDR3 region is CASSRDTSNQPQHF. The CDR3 coding sequence is TGTGCCAGCAGCAGGGACACTAGCAATCAGCCCCAGCATTTT.

In its sample, this clone was seen once. The chain uses TRBV28 and TRBJ2-7, with D maybe TRBD1 (5 bases). This CDR3 region has 12 residues. V lost 9 bases and J lost 0, with 9 bases in between. Germline CDR1 reads MDHEN; CDR2 reads SYDVKM. The CDR3 nucleotides are TGTGCCAGTACGGACATCTCCTACGAGCAGTACTTC. This gives the protein CASTDISYEQYF.

V gene TRBV7-9 combines with J gene TRBJ2-3; TRBD2 aligns across 7 bases. CDR1 and CDR2 from the germline V gene are SEHNR and FQNEAQ (reference sequence). V lost 5 bases, J lost 6 bases, and 8 bases stayed unmatched. The CDR3 contains 14 residues. The CDR3 here is CASSISGARDTQYF. The CDR3 region has the DNA TGTGCCAGCAGCATAAGCGGGGCTAGGGATACGCAGTATTTT.

The chain couples TRBV28 to TRBJ2-1, with 12 bases matching TRBD2. The CDR3 extends over 17 amino acids. The V gene's germline CDR1 is MDHEN and CDR2 SYDVKM. Trimming cost V 4 bases and J 3 bases; bases outside gene matches: 7. The CDR3 region has the DNA TGTGCCAGCAGTTGGGCGACTAGCGGGAGTGTCTACAATGAGCAGTTCTTC. Amino acids: CASSWATSGSVYNEQFF.

This clone has at least ten counts. This chain connects TRBV4-2 to TRBJ1-1; tentative D call: TRBD1 (5 bases). The CDR3 extends over 14 amino acids. V lost 0 bases, J lost 2 bases, and 7 bases lay in between. Germline CDR1 reads LGHNA; CDR2 reads YNFKEQ. Written as DNA, the CDR3 is TGTGCCAGCAGCCAAGAACGGGGCAACACTGAAGCTTTCTTT. This encodes CASSQERGNTEAFF.

V usage is TRBV5-6 and J usage is TRBJ2-7; tentatively, D is TRBD1 or TRBD2 (5 bases each). CDR3 length: 18 amino acids. Germline assignment: CDR1 SGHDT and CDR2 YYEEEE. V gave up 4 bases and J gave up 2 bases, with 25 bases separating them. CDR3 protein: CASSLAGTLSGLAYEQYF. The CDR3 nucleotides are TGTGCCAGCAGCCTAGCCGGGACCCTCAGTGGACTTGCCTACGAGCAGTACTTC. The full variable domain, rest sourced from reference TRBV5-6 and TRBJ2-7, is DAGVTQSPTHLIKTRGQQVTLRCSPKSGHDTVSWYQQALGQGPQFIFQYYEEEERQRGNFPDRFSGHQFPNYSSELNVNALLLGDSALYLCASSLAGTLSGLAYEQYFGPGTRLTVT.

This clone occurred once. V and J are TRBV27 and TRBJ1-5; perhaps TRBD1 as D (5 bases). V lost 3 bases and J lost 7, with 13 bases in between. CDR3 length: 14 amino acids. In germline, CDR1 is MNHEY, CDR2 SMNVEV (reference sequence). The DNA for the CDR3 is TGTGCCAGCAGTTTGGGGGGGGTAGGGCAGCCCCAGCATTTT. It is translated as CASSLGGVGQPQHF.